This T cell receptor beta chain was observed in a study of cytomegalovirus exposure and HLA in healthy donors. This clone has just a few counts. Antigen: not known. PCR primers comprised 60 Vbeta and 13 Jbeta primers. Clones were read by immunoSEQ multiplex PCR, and TCRdb kept only the in-frame ones, dropping some. The data show over 75,000 clones, about 68% seen once. Overall study results and limits: The study flagged 150 to 200 TCR beta chains as cytomegalovirus-associated. In an earlier analysis, most TCR beta V segments were productive about 90% or about 30% of the time.

The J segment lost 2 bases and the V segment lost 2 bases, leaving 6 bases of the junction unmatched. In germline, CDR1 is MNHEY, CDR2 SVGAGI. This CDR3 is built from 16 residues. The J gene is TRBJ2-3, the V gene TRBV6-5; 8 bases match TRBD1. The sample comprised PBMCs. The receptor comes from a human donor in good health. CDR3 DNA sequence: TGTGCCAGCAGTTACGAAGGACAGGGCTCCACAGATACGCAGTATTTT. This gives the protein CASSYEGQGSTDTQYF.